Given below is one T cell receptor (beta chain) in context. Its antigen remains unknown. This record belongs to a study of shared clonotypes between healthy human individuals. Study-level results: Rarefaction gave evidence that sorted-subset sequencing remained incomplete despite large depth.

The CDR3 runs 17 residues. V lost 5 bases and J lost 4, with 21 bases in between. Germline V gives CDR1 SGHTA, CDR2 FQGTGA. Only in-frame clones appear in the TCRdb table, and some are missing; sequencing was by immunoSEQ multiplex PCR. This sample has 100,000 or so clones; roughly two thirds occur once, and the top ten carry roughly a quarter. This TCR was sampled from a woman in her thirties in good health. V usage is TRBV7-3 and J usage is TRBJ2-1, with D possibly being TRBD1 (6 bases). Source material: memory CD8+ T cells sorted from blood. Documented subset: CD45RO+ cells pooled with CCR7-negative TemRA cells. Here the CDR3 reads CASSRSPETGPYNEQFF. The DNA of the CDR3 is TGTGCCAGCAGCCGCTCGCCGGAGACAGGCCCTTACAATGAGCAGTTCTTC.